This T cell receptor beta chain emerged from a study of T cells in Graves' hyperthyroidism and ophthalmopathy. Per the germline V gene, CDR1 is MNHNS and CDR2 is SASEGT. V gave up 7 bases and J gave up 1 base, with 10 bases separating them. This CDR3 is 13 amino acids long. The patients, who ranged from 18 to 65 in age, presented with newly diagnosed hyperthyroidism lasting under 2 months. Uncontrolled infection, other autoimmune disease, pregnancy or lactation barred patients from enrollment. Diagnosis rested on symptoms, serum thyroxine and TRAb, thyroid ultrasound, and orbital computed tomography. TCR beta CDR3 region amplification was performed from RNA transcripts. The primer set for the first-round RT-PCR of the TCR CDR3 was HTBI. MiXCR was run by TCRdb on the multiplex PCR reads, yielding one entry per CDR3 protein. The table has about 420,000 distinct CDR3 sequences, 15% to 18% seen once. Overall study findings and caveats: From stable hyperthyroidism, ophthalmopathy was separated by a 13 V-J model.

In its sample, this clonotype was seen many times. Its specificity is not known. The sequenced sample was blood. The origin of this receptor is a woman aged 18-29 years with Graves' hyperthyroidism. The chain combines TRBV6-1 with TRBJ1-1; maybe TRBD1 (6 bases). The chain's CDR3 is CASNVQGNTEAFF. CDR3 nucleotides: TGTGCCAGCAATGTACAGGGGAACACTGAAGCTTTCTTT.